The subject of this entry is one T cell receptor (beta chain). Its target is not known. These data belong to a study of OX40 agonist ivuxolimab in advanced cancers. Across the whole study: Enrollees could have had prior anti-PD-1, anti-PD-L1 or anti-CTLA-4 therapy, which under 50% had received. Study-wide points: More expanded clones were seen, on average, in CD8+ T cells than in CD4+. The study found among the lowest clonal expansion in partial responders at 0.1-3.0 mg/kg.

Assay used: immunoSEQ multiplex PCR; TCRdb lists only in-frame clones, some missing. The sample records around 98,000 clones, roughly 89% being singletons. CDR3 size: 16 residues. Germline lookup yields CDR1 MNHEY and CDR2 SMNVEV (reference sequence). Trimming pared 2 bases from V and 1 base from J, leaving 14 bases between. The chain uses TRBV27 and TRBJ1-1; D is uncertain. Sequenced material: CD4+ or CD8+ T cells sorted from blood, taken in a trial of the OX40 agonist ivuxolimab. The origin of this receptor is an adult with an advanced solid tumor such as melanoma, head and neck, liver or kidney cancer. CDR3 DNA: TGTGCCAGCAGTTTAAGGAAAGGCAGGACGAACACTGAAGCTTTCTTT. This codes for CASSLRKGRTNTEAFF.